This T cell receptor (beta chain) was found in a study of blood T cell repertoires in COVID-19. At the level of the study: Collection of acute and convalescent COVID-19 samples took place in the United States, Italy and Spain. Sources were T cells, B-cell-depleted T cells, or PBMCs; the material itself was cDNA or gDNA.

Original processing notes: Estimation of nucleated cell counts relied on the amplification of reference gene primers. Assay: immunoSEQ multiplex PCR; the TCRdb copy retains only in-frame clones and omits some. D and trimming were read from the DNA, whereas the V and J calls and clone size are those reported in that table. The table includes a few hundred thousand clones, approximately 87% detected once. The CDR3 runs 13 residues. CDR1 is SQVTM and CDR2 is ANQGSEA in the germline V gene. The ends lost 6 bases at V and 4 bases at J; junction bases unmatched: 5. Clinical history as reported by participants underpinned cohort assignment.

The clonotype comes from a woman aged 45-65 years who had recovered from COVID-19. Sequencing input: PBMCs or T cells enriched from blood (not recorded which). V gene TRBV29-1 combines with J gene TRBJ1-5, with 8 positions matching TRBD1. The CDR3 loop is CSVKDRENQPQHF. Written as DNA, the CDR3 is TGCAGCGTGAAGGACAGGGAAAATCAGCCCCAGCATTTT.